These T cell receptor beta chains were read from a single sample in a study of blood T cell repertoires in COVID-19. Data came from immunoSEQ multiplex PCR; TCRdb stores just in-frame clones and leaves some out. In the table there are a few hundred thousand clones, 75% to 90% of which are singletons. The sequenced sample consisted of PBMCs or T cells enriched from blood (not recorded which). The receptors originated from a woman between 50 and 59 years old who had recovered from COVID-19. The CDR3 runs from the conserved cysteine through the conserved F or W. D genes are given only for firm matches. A clone size is listed for some rows: how often the clone was seen (once, few, many), or a class if it is expanded.

>.|TRBJ1-2|TRBV28|.
CASRQRGFGYTF
TGTGCCAGCAGGCAACGGGGGTTTGGCTACACCTTC
>.|TRBJ2-5|TRBV2|.
CASSALQGSGGETQYF
TGTGCCAGCAGTGCACTACAGGGAAGTGGAGGAGAGACCCAGTACTTC
>.|TRBJ1-5|TRBV30|.
CAWELQGGAQPQHF
TGTGCCTGGGAACTCCAGGGTGGAGCTCAGCCCCAGCATTTT
>.|TRBJ1-2|TRBV7-9|.
CASELMTGIYGYTF
TGTGCCAGCGAACTCATGACTGGCATCTATGGCTACACCTTC
>.|TRBJ1-6|TRBV7-9|.
CASSQAGRILSYNSPLHF
TGTGCCAGCAGCCAGGCGGGCCGGATATTATCATATAATTCACCCCTCCACTTT
>.|TRBJ1-1|TRBV11-3|.
CASSLGARSTEAFF
TGTGCCAGCAGCTTAGGTGCTCGGAGCACTGAAGCTTTCTTT
>once|TRBJ2-7|TRBV24-1|TRBD2
CATSPRASGSGYEQYF
TGTGCCACCAGTCCAAGGGCTAGCGGGAGTGGTTACGAGCAGTACTTC
>.|TRBJ1-1|TRBV18|.
CASSPLTISGQNTEAFF
TGTGCCAGCTCACCACTCACAATTTCGGGACAGAACACTGAAGCTTTCTTT
>.|TRBJ1-3|TRBV19|TRBD1
CASSRTGGDGNTIYF
TGTGCCAGTAGTAGAACAGGGGGCGATGGAAACACCATATATTTT
>.|TRBJ1-2|TRBV6-5|.
CASSYAGDGYGYTF
TGTGCCAGCAGTTATGCAGGGGACGGCTATGGCTACACCTTC
>.|TRBJ1-2|TRBV9|TRBD1
CASSADPGTGGYGYTF
TGTGCCAGCAGCGCGGATCCCGGGACAGGGGGCTATGGCTACACCTTC
>few|TRBJ2-7|TRBV10-1|.
CASSESASRPYEQYF
TGCGCCAGCAGTGAGTCCGCTAGTCGCCCCTACGAGCAGTACTTC
>.|TRBJ1-2|TRBV27|.
CASSLLRVGGYTF
TGTGCCAGCAGTTTATTGCGGGTAGGAGGCTACACCTTC
>.|TRBJ2-7|TRBV5-1|TRBD1
CASSPRDSPYEQYF
TGCGCCAGCAGCCCACGGGACAGCCCCTACGAGCAGTACTTC
>.|TRBJ2-5|TRBV27|.
CASSPRGRGETQYF
TGTGCCAGCAGTCCCCGGGGGCGGGGGGAGACCCAGTACTTC
>.|TRBJ2-1|TRBV6-2/TRBV6-3|TRBD2
CASSSLFFRGLAGGDEQFF
TGTGCCAGCAGTTCCCTTTTCTTTAGAGGACTAGCGGGAGGAGATGAGCAGTTCTTC
>.|TRBJ2-7|TRBV19|.
CASSNPPHREGTYEQYF
TGTGCCAGTAGTAACCCGCCGCACAGGGAGGGCACCTACGAGCAGTACTTC
>.|TRBJ1-5|TRBV19|.
CASSQHGTSPVF
TGTGCCAGTAGTCAGCATGGGACATCGCCCGTTTTT
>once|TRBJ2-1|TRBV3-1/TRBV3-2|TRBD1
CASSQGGHGRGREQFF
TGTGCCAGCAGCCAAGGGGGGCATGGCAGGGGGCGTGAGCAGTTCTTC
>.|TRBJ1-2|TRBV3-1/TRBV3-2|TRBD1
CASSQTPGQGYGYTF
TGTGCCAGCAGCCAAACGCCGGGACAGGGGTATGGCTACACCTTC